These 29 T cell receptor beta chains share one sample of origin, sequenced in a study of CD8+ T cells in alopecia areata. Markers used for sorting pooled cutaneous lymph node cells were CD4, CD8alpha, NKG2D, NKG2ACE and others. It was cDNA, reverse transcribed from extracted RNA, that served as the sequencing template. Data came from immunoSEQ multiplex PCR; TCRdb stores just in-frame clones and leaves some out. The sample shows under 4,500 clones, none of them appearing just once. The specimen sequenced was CD8+ T cells sorted from a lymph node. The receptors originated from a C3H/HeJ mouse with alopecia areata. MHC haplotype of the strain: H2-k.

This clone was observed many times. The listed genes are named as in mouse. The read terminates 4 residues before the CDR3 end, so the remaining end is supplied by the germline J gene. The chain has TRBV19 and TRBJ2-1, with 12 bases that match TRBD2. Germline trimming cut 4 bases from V and 6 bases from J; bases unmatched to any gene: 5. The CDR3 extends over 15 amino acids. The V gene's germline CDR1 is FNHDT and CDR2 SITEND (reference sequence). The CDR3 bases that were read are TGTGCCAGCAGTCCGGGACTGGGGGGCATTGCT. Amino acid sequence: CASSPGLGGIA. The full CDR3 protein reads CASSPGLGGIAEQFF. The full variable domain, with the rest looked up from reference TRBV19 and TRBJ2-1, is GGIITQTPKFLIGQEGQKLTLKCQQNFNHDTMYWYRQDSGKGLRLIYYSITENDLQKGDLSEGYDASREKKSSFSLTVTSAQKNEMAVFLCASSPGLGGIAEQFFGPGTRLTVL.

In this sample, this clone is medium-sized. Here the gene names and germline are mouse. The CDR3 extends 4 residues past the end of the read, so its final part is completed from the germline J gene. This rearrangement joins TRBV14 to TRBJ2-3; a possible D gene is TRBD2 (7 bases). The length of the CDR3 is 15 residues. The germline gives CDR1 SGHDT, CDR2 FRDEAV. Trimming stripped 1 base from V and 0 bases from J, with 9 bases between. The part of the CDR3 DNA that was read is TGTGCCAGCAGTTTCCTGGGGGCTAGTGCAGAA. It is translated as CASSFLGASAE. In full, the CDR3 reads CASSFLGASAETLYF. The full variable domain, rest sourced from reference TRBV14 and TRBJ2-3, is EAGVTQSPRYAVLQEGQAVSFWCDPISGHDTLYWYQQPRDQGPQLLVYFRDEAVIDNSQLPSDRFSAVRPKGTNSTLKIQSAKQGDTATYLCASSFLGASAETLYFGSGTRLTVL.

This clone was found a few times. The gene names given are mouse names. The read ends 4 residues before the CDR3 terminus; that terminus is restored from the germline J gene. The rearrangement links TRBV29 to TRBJ2-7, with 9 positions matching TRBD1. The length of the CDR3 is 14 residues. Per the germline V gene, CDR1 is MSHET and CDR2 is SYDVDS. The CDR3 region is CASRATGGGYEQYF. The CDR3 DNA, read in part, is TGTGCTAGCAGAGCCACAGGGGGCGGGTAT.

This clone showed up just a few times. Sequence at one end of the junction differs from germline and may be a read error. Gene names are the mouse ones. Coverage ceases 4 residues before the CDR3 finishes, and the germline J gene fills in the end. The V call is TRBV13-2, the J call TRBJ2-2, with 10 bases fitting TRBD2. Germline-derived CDR1 and CDR2 are NNHNN and SYGAGS (reference sequence). The CDR3 runs to 17 residues. The covered CDR3 bases are TGTGCCAGCAGTGAGGTCCTGGGGGGGCGAAACACCGGG. Residues: CASSEVLGGRNTG. The entire CDR3 reads CASSEVLGGRNTGQLYF.

At least ten counts were recorded for this clone. All gene names here are mouse names. The CDR3 end is not reached by the read, which stops 4 residues before it; the germline J gene fills it in. V usage is TRBV5 and J usage is TRBJ1-2; tentatively, D is TRBD1 (5 bases). This CDR3 is built from 16 residues. Germline CDR1 reads LGHNA; CDR2 reads YNLKQL (reference sequence). V lost 0 bases to trimming and J lost 0 bases, with 11 bases between them. CDR3 DNA (partial): TGTGCCAGCAGCCAAGATCCCCAGGGTGCAAACTCC. Its protein is CASSQDPQGANS. The whole CDR3 protein reads CASSQDPQGANSDYTF.

Many counts were recorded for this clone. Mouse germline and gene names are used. The DNA ends 4 residues before the CDR3 does, and the rest of the CDR3 is filled in from the germline J gene. The chain couples TRBV19 to TRBJ1-2; D is perhaps TRBD1 (6 bases). CDR1 and CDR2 from the germline V gene are FNHDT and SITEND (reference sequence). The CDR3 totals 13 residues. Trimming cost V 2 bases and J 2 bases, with 7 bases left between them. The CDR3 reads CASSMRGNSDYTF. CDR3 DNA (partial): TGTGCCAGCAGTATGAGGGGGAACTCC. The complete variable domain, with remaining parts taken from reference TRBV19 and TRBJ1-2, reads GGIITQTPKFLIGQEGQKLTLKCQQNFNHDTMYWYRQDSGKGLRLIYYSITENDLQKGDLSEGYDASREKKSSFSLTVTSAQKNEMAVFLCASSMRGNSDYTFGSGTRLLVI.

This clone ranks as medium-sized (0.01 to 0.1%). The listed genes are named as in mouse. The read terminates 4 residues ahead of where the CDR3 ends, so the germline J gene completes it. The V call is TRBV1, the J call TRBJ2-3; the match to TRBD2 covers 7 bases. This CDR3 comprises 16 residues. The germline gives CDR1 NSQYPW, CDR2 LRSPGD (reference sequence). V shed 0 bases and J 0 bases; nucleotides not matched to a gene: 3. CDR3 protein: CTCSAEAGGSAETLYF. The sequenced CDR3 bases are TGCACCTGCAGTGCAGAAGCTGGGGGTAGTGCAGAA.

As for this clone: All gene names here are mouse names. With the read ending 4 residues before the CDR3 end, the germline J gene is used to fill in that end. V usage is TRBV29 and J usage is TRBJ2-1; the match to TRBD1 covers 8 bases. In germline, CDR1 is MSHET, CDR2 SYDVDS. This CDR3 has 16 amino acids. Trimming took 2 bases from V and 0 from J; bases not matched to a gene: 3. The CDR3 here is CASSLGQGANYAEQFF. The sequenced part of the CDR3 DNA is TGTGCTAGCAGTTTAGGGCAGGGGGCTAACTATGCT.

This clone ranks as large. Gene names and germline match the mouse. The read finishes 4 residues shy of the CDR3 end, and the germline J gene is used to complete it. V and J are TRBV29 and TRBJ1-2, with 9 bases that match TRBD1. Germline V gene lookup returns CDR1 MSHET and CDR2 SYDVDS. CDR3 length: 14 amino acids. V trimming: 2 bases; J trimming: 4 bases; junction bases outside the gene matches: 2. The DNA read from the CDR3 is TGTGCTAGCAGTTTAAGACAGGGGGTCTCC. Translated, it gives CASSLRQGVS. The complete CDR3 protein is CASSLRQGVSDYTF. Based on the CDR3 plus reference TRBV29 and TRBJ1-2, the full variable domain is DMKVTQMPRYLIKRMGENVLLECGQDMSHETMYWYRQDPGLGLQLIYISYDVDSNSEGDIPKGYRVSRKKREHFSLILDSAKTNQTSVYFCASSLRQGVSDYTFGSGTRLLVI.

Worth noting for this clone: The genes and germline here are from mouse. The CDR3 goes on 4 residues after the read ends, and that part is filled in from the germline J gene. The chain employs TRBV30 and TRBJ1-1; TRBD1 agrees at 8 bases. The CDR3 runs to 13 residues. The germline gives CDR1 SQVVS, CDR2 ANEGSEA. The sequenced CDR3 bases are TGTAGTTCTAGAGATCGGACAGGGACA. It yields the protein CSSRDRTGT. The whole CDR3 sequence reads CSSRDRTGTEVFF.

This clone was counted many times. Genes and germline come from the mouse. The read ends 4 residues early relative to the CDR3; the germline J gene fills the gap. The rearrangement uses TRBV13-3 and TRBJ2-1; 7 bases fit TRBD2. The V segment lost 2 bases and the J segment 0 bases; nucleotides outside the gene matches: 2. CDR3 length equals 15 residues. The germline V gene encodes CDR1 NNHDY and CDR2 SYVADS. CDR3 bases read: TGTGCCAGCAGTGAGGGGGGGTCTAACTATGCT. Its translation is CASSEGGSNYA. The CDR3, in full, reads CASSEGGSNYAEQFF.

Notes on this clone: Gene names are the mouse ones. The read halts 4 residues ahead of the CDR3 end, with the missing end drawn from the germline J gene. This chain connects TRBV31 to TRBJ1-1; D not certain. Deletions cut 3 bases from V and 1 base from J, with 6 bases between. The CDR3 has 12 amino acids. CDR1 and CDR2 from the germline V gene are GKSSPN and SITVG. The CDR3 loop reads CAWSAGNTEVFF. CDR3 bases read: TGTGCCTGGAGCGCAGGAAACACA.

This clone is medium-sized. Genes and germline are mouse. Sequencing ends 4 residues short of the CDR3 end; the germline J gene provides the rest. This sequence joins TRBV17 and TRBJ2-1; 10 nucleotides align to TRBD2. The V gene's germline CDR1 is MNHDT and CDR2 YYDKIL. There are 15 residues in the CDR3. Unmatched junction bases numbered 4, after V lost 3 bases and J lost 5 bases. CDR3 sequence: CASSRTGGYNAEQFF. CDR3 DNA (partial): TGTGCTAGCAGTAGGACTGGGGGGTATAATGCT.

This clone was counted at least ten times. Gene names are mouse gene names. CDR3 bases read: TGCACCTGCAGTGCAGCCGGGACAGGAGAC. Translated, it gives CTCSAAGTGD. The full CDR3 sequence reads CTCSAAGTGDTQYF. The chain employs TRBV1 and TRBJ2-5; 8 bases line up with TRBD1. The read ends 4 residues early relative to the CDR3; the germline J gene fills the gap. Germline V gives CDR1 NSQYPW, CDR2 LRSPGD (reference sequence). The CDR3 is 14 amino acids.

This clone appeared many times. The listed genes are named as in mouse. The read terminates 4 residues ahead of where the CDR3 ends, so the germline J gene completes it. The chain employs TRBV13-2 and TRBJ2-5, with D tentatively TRBD1 (6 bases). The V and J ends lost 1 base and 2 bases respectively, with 11 bases between them. Germline V CDR1 and CDR2: NNHNN, SYGAGS (reference sequence). The CDR3 sequence is 15 residues long. The CDR3 here is CASGDRGQLQDTQYF. The CDR3 bases that were read are TGTGCCAGCGGTGATAGAGGACAGCTCCAAGAC.

Regarding this clone: Any gene name here is a mouse gene name. The read comes to an end 4 residues before the CDR3 does, leaving the germline J gene to fill in the end. The chain couples TRBV13-2 to TRBJ2-4; TRBD2 might be the D (6 bases). Trimming cost V 1 base and J 1 base, with 10 bases left between them. Per germline, CDR1 NNHNN and CDR2 SYGAGS (reference sequence). This CDR3 comprises 15 residues. The CDR3 spells CASGDRRGGQNTLYF. CDR3 DNA, as far as it was read: TGTGCCAGCGGTGATCGGCGGGGGGGTCAAAAC.

This clone showed up many times. Mouse gene names apply. Sequencing ends 4 residues short of the CDR3 end; the germline J gene provides the rest. The J gene is TRBJ2-5, the V gene TRBV13-2; 9 nucleotides agree with TRBD1. CDR1 and CDR2 from the germline V gene are NNHNN and SYGAGS (reference sequence). This CDR3 spans 14 amino acids. The CDR3 DNA, read in part, is TGTGCCAGCGGTGCCACAGGGGGCCGAGAC. Protein product: CASGATGGRD. The full CDR3 reads CASGATGGRDTQYF.

Sample share makes this clone large. The listed genes are named as in mouse. With the read ending 4 residues before the CDR3 end, the germline J gene is used to fill in that end. V is TRBV1 and J is TRBJ2-7; the D gene is possibly TRBD2 (5 bases). CDR1 and CDR2 from the germline V gene are NSQYPW and LRSPGD (reference sequence). V was trimmed by 5 bases and J by 0 bases, leaving 8 bases between them. The CDR3 is made up of 13 amino acids. The covered CDR3 bases are TGCACCTGCAGTTTGGGGAGCTCCTAT. This encodes CTCSLGSSY. The entire CDR3 reads CTCSLGSSYEQYF.

To note about this clone: The listed genes are named as in mouse. The CDR3 is cut off 4 residues early in the read; its end comes from the germline J gene. V usage is TRBV31 and J usage is TRBJ2-1; 8 bases align to TRBD2. In germline, CDR1 is GKSSPN, CDR2 SITVG. The junction had 1 base not matched to a gene; V was cut back by 0 bases and J by 3 bases. The length of the CDR3 is 14 residues. Incomplete CDR3 DNA: TGTGCCTGGAGTCTGGACTGGGCCTATGCT. It yields the protein CAWSLDWAYA. In full, the CDR3 is CAWSLDWAYAEQFF.

This clone was seen repeatedly, ten times or more. The genes and germline here are from mouse. The CDR3 goes on 4 residues after the read ends, and that part is filled in from the germline J gene. The chain employs TRBV13-1 and TRBJ1-1; TRBD1 agrees at 7 bases. With 0 bases clipped from V and 0 bases from J, the junction kept 2 bases outside the gene matches. Germline V gives CDR1 NSHNY, CDR2 SYGAGN. The CDR3 is 15 residues long. The covered CDR3 bases are TGTGCCAGCAGTGATGCACAGGGGTCAAACACA. Encoded protein: CASSDAQGSNT. The whole CDR3 region reads CASSDAQGSNTEVFF.

This clone showed up many times. Genes and germline are mouse. The CDR3 end falls 4 residues outside the read, so it is completed with the germline J gene. This chain connects TRBV31 to TRBJ2-7; 13 nucleotides align to TRBD2. The length of the CDR3 is 15 residues. Germline CDR1 and CDR2: GKSSPN and SITVG. V trimming: 5 bases; J trimming: 3 bases; junction bases outside the gene matches: 7. The CDR3 reads CAWRPGTGGDYEQYF. The sequenced CDR3 bases are TGTGCCTGGCGCCCCGGGACTGGGGGGGACTAT.

This clone has ten or more counts. Gene and germline names: mouse. Read sequence stops 4 residues before the CDR3 end, and the germline J gene provides the missing end. The rearrangement joins TRBV13-1 to TRBJ2-5; 8 bases fit TRBD2. Germline V gene data show CDR1 as NSHNY and CDR2 as SYGAGN. CDR3 length equals 14 residues. The sequenced part of the CDR3 DNA is TGTGCCAGCAGTGATGTGACTGGGGACGAC. Amino acids: CASSDVTGDD. The complete CDR3 protein is CASSDVTGDDTQYF.

This clone is medium-sized within its sample. Gene names and germline refer to mouse. The DNA ends 4 residues before the CDR3 does, and the rest of the CDR3 is filled in from the germline J gene. The chain joins TRBV19 to TRBJ2-1; TRBD1 matches 8 bases. In germline, CDR1 is FNHDT, CDR2 SITEND (reference sequence). Trimming at V came to 2 bases and at J to 4 bases, leaving 2 bases not matched to a gene. The CDR3 runs 14 residues. The chain's CDR3 is CASSIRTGYAEQFF. The sequenced part of the CDR3 DNA is TGTGCCAGCAGTATCCGGACAGGGTATGCT.

This clone was observed many times. Mouse gene names apply. From the germline J gene comes the end of the CDR3, since the read stops 4 residues before it. The rearrangement joins TRBV19 to TRBJ2-3; no clear D. Trimming stripped 4 bases from V and 0 bases from J, with 6 bases between. The CDR3 is 13 amino acids. Germline V gives CDR1 FNHDT, CDR2 SITEND (reference sequence). This CDR3 reads CASSSQSAETLYF. The sequenced part of the CDR3 DNA is TGTGCCAGCAGTTCCCAGAGTGCAGAA.

This clone was seen many times. Mouse germline and gene names are used. The read finishes 4 residues shy of the CDR3 end, and the germline J gene is used to complete it. The rearrangement joins TRBV13-3 to TRBJ2-3; 14 nucleotides line up with TRBD2. V gave up 4 bases and J gave up 2 bases; unmatched junction bases: 6. CDR1 and CDR2 (germline): NNHDY, SYVADS. There are 17 residues in the CDR3. CDR3 DNA (partial): TGTGCCAGCAGTCTGGGACTGGGGGGGCGGGATGCAGAA. Translating gives CASSLGLGGRDAE. The CDR3 in its entirety is CASSLGLGGRDAETLYF.

This clone is classed as medium-sized. Genes and germline come from the mouse. The DNA ends 4 residues before the CDR3 does, and the rest of the CDR3 is filled in from the germline J gene. The chain joins TRBV1 to TRBJ1-1, with D uncertain. The V end lost 0 bases, the J end lost 1 base, and 6 bases lay between the germline ends. This CDR3 is built from 14 residues. The germline CDR1 and CDR2 sequences are NSQYPW and LRSPGD (reference sequence). CDR3 bases read: TGCACCTGCAGTGCAGAGCCAGAAAACACA. As protein: CTCSAEPENT. The whole CDR3 is CTCSAEPENTEVFF.

This clone was seen a few times. The gene symbols are mouse symbols. The read comes to an end 4 residues before the CDR3 does, leaving the germline J gene to fill in the end. The rearrangement joins TRBV4 to TRBJ2-5; 11 bases are shared with TRBD2. The CDR3 is made up of 14 amino acids. CDR1 and CDR2 (germline): LGHDT, YNNKQL (reference sequence). The CDR3 protein is CASTLGLGEDTQYF. The covered CDR3 bases are TGTGCCAGCACCCTGGGACTGGGGGAAGAC.

This clone was observed at least ten times. Gene names are mouse gene names. The read ends 4 residues shy of where the CDR3 ends; the end is completed using the germline J gene. This chain joins TRBV13-1 and TRBJ2-5; 8 bases are shared with TRBD1. Germline-derived CDR1 and CDR2 are NSHNY and SYGAGN. This CDR3 region has 16 residues. CDR3 DNA, as far as it was read: TGTGCCAGCAGTGACCCCTCCAGGGGGCGGAAAGAC. It translates to CASSDPSRGRKD. The full CDR3 sequence reads CASSDPSRGRKDTQYF.

This clone was observed many times. Germline and genes: mouse. The read gets to within 4 residues of the CDR3 end, and the germline J gene fills in the rest. The V call is TRBV13-3, the J call TRBJ1-2; the match to TRBD1 covers 10 bases. The germline gives CDR1 NNHDY, CDR2 SYVADS. V shed 3 bases, J shed 0 bases, and the junction held 2 bases outside the gene matches. The CDR3 is 15 amino acids. The CDR3: CASSGGQGANSDYTF. The sequenced CDR3 bases are TGTGCCAGCAGTGGCGGACAGGGGGCAAACTCC.